This T cell receptor beta chain comes out of a study of early T cells in non-severe SARS-CoV-2 infection. Study details: Bulk RNA isolated from unsorted whole blood underwent sequencing; chains were not paired.

The sample holds a few counts of this clonotype. TCRdb recomputed calls from the 5' RACE reads with MiXCR, one row per CDR3 protein. The table shows tens of thousands of distinct CDR3 sequences, with around 10% occurring only once. This CDR3 is 15 amino acids long. The V gene end was trimmed by 6 bases and the J gene end by 4 bases; junction bases not matched to a gene: 7. CDR1 is MNHEY and CDR2 is SVGAGI in the germline V gene. Sequencing input: whole blood. V usage is TRBV6-5 and J usage is TRBJ2-3; the match to TRBD1 covers 10 bases. This receptor was obtained from an adult who was a healthcare worker with PCR-confirmed SARS-CoV-2 infection or an uninfected control (not recorded which). The CDR3 loop is CASSQGQGIPDTQYF. Here the CDR3 DNA reads TGTGCCAGCAGCCAGGGACAGGGGATCCCAGATACGCAGTATTTT.